This T cell receptor beta chain was profiled in a study of Ad26.COV2.S vaccination and SARS-CoV-2 variants (dated by TCRdb to the early 2020s). In terms of the full investigation: Donors in the vaccine arm were drawn from COV1001, a multicentre, randomized, double-blind, placebo-controlled phase I-IIa trial testing Ad26.COV2.S in healthy adults. Ad26.COV2.S was administered intramuscularly at 5 x 10^10 or 1 x 10^11 viral particles, either as a single shot or as two shots given 56 days apart. TCRbeta repertoire sequencing served as the tool for gauging how specific and how broad the SARS-CoV-2-reactive T cell receptors were following Ad26.COV2.S vaccination. A total of some 30 samples were included in the TCR-sequenced set, comprising some 20 Ad26.COV2.S vaccine recipients, 5 placebo recipients and 8 SARS-CoV-2 convalescent individuals. Trial participants were randomized into five groups of five: low-dose or high-dose Ad26.COV2.S given once or twice, or placebo on both occasions. Investigators remained blinded to trial group allocation during experiments and outcome assessment. Overall study outcomes, separate from this receptor: Vaccine and placebo recipients had comparable non-spike TCR breadth, which fits with the vaccine containing only spike. The study was not powered for comparison of responses between vaccine doses or regimens. Ad26.COV2.S recipients had higher spike-specific TCR breadth than placebo recipients (P = 0.0014). The authors noted that the TCR breadth and depth analyses may have underestimated total T cell responses. After vaccination, spike-specific CD8+ and CD4+ T cell responses were reported to show substantial breadth.

A few counts support this clone. Its antigen is still unknown. No per-base quality is available; no much larger clone lies one base away. TCRbeta CDR3 regions were sequenced with the immunoSEQ Assay. After extraction, genomic DNA underwent amplification by bias-controlled multiplex PCR, followed by high-throughput sequencing. Regarding the original processing steps: To quantify the absolute abundance of each unique TCRbeta CDR3 region, sequences were collapsed and filtered. T cell fraction was estimated by normalizing TCRbeta template counts to usable DNA, with usable DNA measured through amplification of reference genes found in all nucleated cells. Repertoire TCRs were annotated as SARS-CoV-2-specific by exact matching of V gene, CDR3 amino acid sequence and J gene to a known reactive TCR set. The reference SARS-CoV-2 TCR set was derived from MIRA and filtered for enrichment in COVID-19-positive ImmuneCODE repertoires, a step that removed public or cross-reactive TCRs. Based on the MIRA antigens, annotated TCRs were further analysed at the level of specific ORF or position within ORF. Depth was the summed frequency of annotated unique rearrangements, while breadth was defined as annotated unique rearrangements over total unique productive rearrangements. TCR breadth was compared between groups using two-sided Wilcoxon rank-sum tests. Entries here come from immuneACCESS through TCRdb and include only in-frame sequences with V and J called. Some clones fail to appear in such tables; in the studies checked, an unresolved V gene covers under half of the shortfall, and the cause of the remainder is unknown. Clone size and V and J calls were adopted from that table, with D and trimming inferred from the DNA. The sample profile shows about 420,000 clones; approximately 90% of them were found once. About 4% of the sample belongs to the ten largest clones.

The cysteine opens and the phenylalanine closes a CDR3 of 15 amino acids. Only the CDR3 DNA is retained, 45 bases long and in frame from the first base. Compared with germline, V lacks 4 bases and J lacks 0 bases; bases without a gene match: 7. Via the germline V gene, CDR1 is SGHRS and CDR2 YFSETQ. The treatment or condition label on this specimen signifies: 15 to 20 received Ad26.COV2.S at low or high dose, single or two shots; roughly five received placebo; per-sample allocation not given. For vaccine and placebo recipients, the sequenced repertoires came from samples collected on day 63 after the first injection. In Cohort 1b, more than 20 adults aged 18-55 years were enrolled at a single site in Boston, USA, between 29 July and 7 August 2020. Ad26.COV2.S was a replication-incompetent adenovirus type 26 vector that expressed a prefusion-stabilized SARS-CoV-2 spike protein derived from the original Wuhan strain.

The clonotype was recovered from a person aged 18-65 years who received the Ad26.COV2.S COVID-19 vaccine or a placebo. This receptor chain uses TRBV5-1 and TRBJ2-7, with 7 bases matching TRBD1. Sample: peripheral blood, taken in a trial of Ad26.COV2.S vaccine versus placebo. The CDR3 has the sequence CASSRTGSSSYEQYF. The DNA sequence follows: TGCGCCAGCAGCCGGACAGGTTCAAGCTCCTACGAGCAGTACTTC.